The source of this T cell receptor beta chain is a study of OX40 agonist ivuxolimab in advanced cancers. About the study as a whole: Ivuxolimab was an agonistic, fully human IgG2 monoclonal antibody directed against OX40 (CD134), a costimulatory receptor. Intravenous ivuxolimab was administered to patients every 2 weeks at six dose levels: 0.01, 0.1, 0.3, 1.5, 3 and 10 mg/kg. Among the 50 to 55 dose-escalation patients, roughly 20 had hepatocellular carcinoma, roughly 15 melanoma, 9 renal cell carcinoma and 9 head and neck cancer. In the dose-escalation cohort, roughly 80% of patients were male, and the mean age was approximately 60 years, with a range of roughly 23 to 85. Patients were allowed to have had prior anti-PD-1, anti-PD-L1 or anti-CTLA-4 therapy, and 30% to 50% of the dose-escalation patients had previously received checkpoint inhibitors. Partial responses occurred in three dose-escalation patients, of whom one had hepatocellular carcinoma and two had cutaneous melanoma. Peripheral TCRbeta sequencing aimed to test whether ivuxolimab altered TCR sequence diversity and caused clonal T-cell expansion. The paper covers the monotherapy dose-escalation part of the phase I ivuxolimab trial, which included N of about 56 patients. What the work shows at the level of the full study, not this receptor alone: In the 0.1-3.0 mg/kg groups, partial responders were among the patients with the lowest normalized peripheral clonal expansion, particularly in CD8+ T cells. After ivuxolimab, expanded clones were on average more numerous among CD8+ T cells than among CD4+ T cells. The antigen specificity of the clonally expanded peripheral T cells was not determined. Low levels of normalized T-cell clonal expansion were also seen in some patients who did not respond. At doses of 0.1 to 3.0 mg/kg, clonal expansion of both CD4+ and CD8+ T cells in blood was seen between baseline and week 6.

Genomic DNA was extracted from sorted cells for sequencing of the TCRbeta CDR3 region. The immunoSEQ Assay was used for sequencing of TCRbeta CDR3 regions. TCRdb's version of the immuneACCESS table is confined to in-frame rearrangements and falls short of the full clone set. An unresolved V gene accounts for under half of the shortfall where checked; the remainder is of unknown origin. For this sample the table gives 40,000 to 45,000 clones, of which 85% to 90% were detected only once. The ten biggest clones cover 4.5% to 6% of the sample. Comment on this clone: Its antigen is currently not known. Base qualities were left out, and no much larger clone turns up one base away.

Patients with autoimmune disease history or receiving systemic immunosuppression were excluded from the trial. In every dose cohort, peripheral blood was drawn for TCR sequencing at baseline, cycle 4 day 1, and cycle 7 day 1. The samples were drawn from a first-in-human, open-label, multicenter phase I dose-escalation trial of ivuxolimab. Adults with locally advanced or metastatic head and neck squamous cell, hepatocellular, melanoma or renal cell carcinoma were enrolled in the trial. Before TCR sequencing, CD4+ and CD8+ T cells were separately sorted from peripheral blood. CDR1 and CDR2 were assigned from the germline V gene as SGHRS and YFSETQ. Germline trimming: 5 bases from V, 0 bases from J; junction bases outside gene matches: 11. The CDR3 goes from the cysteine to the phenylalanine over 18 residues. Of all the DNA, just the CDR3 is kept, 54 bases in frame from base 1.

The sequence links TRBV5-1 to TRBJ2-3; 11 of the junction bases match TRBD2. This sample comprised CD4+ or CD8+ T cells sorted from blood, obtained in a trial of the OX40 agonist ivuxolimab. This clonotype was obtained from an adult with an advanced solid tumor such as melanoma, head and neck, liver or kidney cancer. The CDR3 here reads CASRRRLAGIQSTDTQYF. The bases read TGCGCCAGCAGAAGAAGACTAGCGGGGATTCAGAGCACAGATACGCAGTATTTT. The variable domain in full, with residues beyond the CDR3 obtained from the reference TRBV5-1 and TRBJ2-3 genes, is KAGVTQTPRYLIKTRGQQVTLSCSPISGHRSVSWYQQTPGQGLQFLFEYFSETQRNKGNFPGRFSGRQFSNSRSEMNVSTLELGDSALYLCASRRRLAGIQSTDTQYFGPGTRLTVL.